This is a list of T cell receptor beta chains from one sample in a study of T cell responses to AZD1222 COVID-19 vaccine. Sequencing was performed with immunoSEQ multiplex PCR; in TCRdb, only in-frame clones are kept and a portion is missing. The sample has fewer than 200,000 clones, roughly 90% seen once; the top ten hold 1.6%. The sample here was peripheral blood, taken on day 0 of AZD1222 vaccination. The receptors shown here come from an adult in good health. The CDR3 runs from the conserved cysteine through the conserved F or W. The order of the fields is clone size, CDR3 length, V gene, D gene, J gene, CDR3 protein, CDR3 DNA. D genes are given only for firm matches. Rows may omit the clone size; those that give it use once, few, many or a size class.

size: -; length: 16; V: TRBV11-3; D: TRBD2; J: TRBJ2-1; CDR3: CASSPGTSGGYNEQFF; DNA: TGTGCCAGCAGCCCAGGGACTAGCGGGGGCTACAATGAGCAGTTCTTC
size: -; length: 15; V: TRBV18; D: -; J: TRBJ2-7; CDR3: CASSPDTRTSYEQYF; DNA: TGTGCCAGCTCACCAGATACTCGGACCTCCTACGAGCAGTACTTC
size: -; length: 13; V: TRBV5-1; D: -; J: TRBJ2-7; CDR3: CASSVDRYYEQYF; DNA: TGCGCCAGCAGCGTCGACAGATACTACGAGCAGTACTTC
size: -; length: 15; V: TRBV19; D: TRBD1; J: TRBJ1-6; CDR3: CASSVQTGMGSPLHF; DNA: TGTGCCAGTAGTGTACAGACAGGGATGGGATCACCCCTCCACTTT
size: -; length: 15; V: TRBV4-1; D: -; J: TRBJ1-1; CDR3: CASSLVQHGHTEAFF; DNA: TGCGCCAGCAGCCTAGTACAACACGGACACACTGAAGCTTTCTTT
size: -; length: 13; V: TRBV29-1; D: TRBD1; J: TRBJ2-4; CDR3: CSGLEGARNIQYF; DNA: TGCAGCGGTCTAGAGGGGGCACGAAACATTCAGTACTTC
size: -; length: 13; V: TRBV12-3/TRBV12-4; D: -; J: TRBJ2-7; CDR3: CASSQTNSYEQYF; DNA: TGTGCCAGCAGCCAGACTAATTCCTACGAGCAGTACTTC
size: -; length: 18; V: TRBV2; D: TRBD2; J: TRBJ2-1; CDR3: CASSPEGTRGASYNEQFF; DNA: TGTGCCAGCAGTCCGGAGGGGACTAGGGGGGCCTCCTACAATGAGCAGTTCTTC
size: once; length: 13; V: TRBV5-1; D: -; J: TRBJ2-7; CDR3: CASLGEKPYEQYF; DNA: TGCGCCAGCTTGGGGGAAAAACCCTACGAGCAGTACTTC
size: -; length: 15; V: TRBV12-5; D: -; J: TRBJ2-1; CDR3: CASGFGTFSYNEQFF; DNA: TGTGCTAGTGGTTTTGGGACTTTCTCCTACAATGAGCAGTTCTTC
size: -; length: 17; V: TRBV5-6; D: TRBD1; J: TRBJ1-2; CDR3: CASSLDRGTGRPYGYTF; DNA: TGTGCCAGCAGCTTGGACAGAGGGACAGGGAGACCCTATGGCTACACCTTC
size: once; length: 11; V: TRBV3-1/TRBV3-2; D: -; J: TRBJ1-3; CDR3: CASSQGVFGVF; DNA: TGTGCCAGCAGCCAAGGAGTTTTTGGGGTCTTT
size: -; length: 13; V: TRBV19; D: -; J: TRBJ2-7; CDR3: CASKRGDSYEQYF; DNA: TGTGCCAGTAAGAGGGGAGACTCCTACGAGCAGTACTTC
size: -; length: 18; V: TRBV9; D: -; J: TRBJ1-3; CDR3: CASSVAPPGHPSGNTIYF; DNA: TGTGCCAGCAGCGTAGCTCCCCCTGGACACCCCTCTGGAAACACCATATATTTT